One and the same sample provided the 30 T cell receptor beta chains below, sequenced in a study of cytomegalovirus exposure and HLA in healthy donors. PCR used 60 Vbeta primers and 13 Jbeta primers. The assay was immunoSEQ multiplex PCR, and TCRdb's table has in-frame clones only and misses some. This sample carries 90,000 to 100,000 clones, over 75% of them seen once, and the ten largest clones take approximately 3.8%. The source material was PBMCs. These receptor sequences come from a man in his forties or fifties in good health and CMV-seronegative.

This sequence joins TRBV14 and TRBJ2-2; D is perhaps TRBD1 (5 bases). Germline-derived CDR1 and CDR2 are SGHDN and FVKESK. This CDR3 region has 15 residues. Trimming cost V 4 bases and J 0 bases, with 9 bases left between them. CDR3 DNA: TGTGCCAGCAGCCGTACAGGCACGAACACCGGGGAGCTGTTTTTT. Its protein is CASSRTGTNTGELFF.

The chain uses TRBV5-6 and TRBJ2-1; TRBD2 is a possible D gene (6 bases). Trimming left V 4 bases short and J 6 bases short, with 23 bases between. The germline CDR1 and CDR2 sequences are SGHDT and YYEEEE. The CDR3 has 17 amino acids. The CDR3 DNA reads as TGTGCCAGCAGCCAAAAGGACCGGGACTCTTCACGCAATGAGCAGTTCTTC. This encodes CASSQKDRDSSRNEQFF.

CDR3 loop: CASSLIEILYEQYF. DNA of the CDR3: TGTGCCAGCAGCTTAATCGAGATTCTCTACGAGCAGTACTTC. V usage is TRBV7-3 and J usage is TRBJ2-7; unclear D gene. The CDR3 loop spans 14 amino acids. CDR1 and CDR2 from the germline V gene are SGHTA and FQGTGA. V lost 1 base and J 3 bases, leaving 10 bases between the germline ends. The variable domain in full, with the rest retrieved from reference TRBV7-3 and TRBJ2-7, is GAGVSQTPSNKVTEKGKYVELRCDPISGHTALYWYRQSLGQGPEFLIYFQGTGAADDSGLPNDRFFAVRPEGSVSTLKIQRTERGDSAVYLCASSLIEILYEQYFGPGTRLTVT.

The chain links TRBV20-1 to TRBJ1-2; TRBD1 is a possible D gene (6 bases). The CDR3 totals 11 residues. Germline CDR1 is DFQATT and CDR2 is SNEGSKA (reference sequence). The CDR3 is CSEGGRYGYTF. Here the CDR3 DNA reads TGCAGCGAAGGGGGACGCTATGGCTACACCTTC.

The V call is TRBV29-1, the J call TRBJ2-7; D gene unclear. The germline V gene encodes CDR1 SQVTM and CDR2 ANQGSEA. This CDR3 contains 13 residues. With 4 bases removed from V and 0 bases from J, the gap between germline ends came to 10 bases. The CDR3 DNA reads TGCAGCGTTGTCGGAAGGAGCTCCTACGAGCAGTACTTC. Protein: CSVVGRSSYEQYF.

To note about this clone: Compared with germline, one end of the junction differs, possibly owing to a read error. This chain uses TRBV11-2 with TRBJ2-7; 11 bases map to TRBD2. CDR1 SGHAT and CDR2 FQNNGV come from the germline V gene. The CDR3 contains 15 residues. The CDR3 DNA is TGTGCTAGCAGCTTAGGACTAGCGGGCAGCTACGAGCAGTACTTC. Its protein product is CASSLGLAGSYEQYF.

The chain links TRBV10-2 to TRBJ1-2; D gene ambiguous. This CDR3 spans 12 amino acids. V was pared by 10 bases and J by 3 bases, with 12 bases between. Germline CDR1 is WSHSY and CDR2 is SAAADI. CDR3 sequence (DNA): TGCGCCACCTCGGAACGGGACTATGGCTACACCTTC. Translation gives CATSERDYGYTF.

This CDR3 reads CASSQDLGQGGNGYTF. CDR3 DNA sequence: TGCGCCAGCAGCCAAGACCTAGGACAGGGGGGAAATGGCTACACCTTC. The V call is TRBV4-3, the J call TRBJ1-2; 10 bases are shared with TRBD1. This CDR3 has 16 residues. Germline loops: CDR1 LGHNA, CDR2 YSLEER. Unmatched junction bases numbered 7, after V lost 0 bases and J lost 6 bases.

The chain uses TRBV30 and TRBJ1-1; D possibly corresponds to TRBD1 (6 bases). Germline lookup yields CDR1 GTSNPN and CDR2 SVGIG (reference sequence). This CDR3 is 15 amino acids long. Trimming shortened V by 3 bases and J by 1 base, and 15 bases separated the two germline ends. As DNA, the CDR3 is TGTGCCTGGAGGCCCAGACCCAGGGGGAACACTGAAGCTTTCTTT. Amino acids: CAWRPRPRGNTEAFF. The whole variable domain, remainder taken from reference TRBV30 and TRBJ1-1, is SQTIHQWPATLVQPVGSPLSLECTVEGTSNPNLYWYRQAAGRGLQLLFYSVGIGQISSEVPQNLSASRPQDRQFILSSKKLLLSDSGFYLCAWRPRPRGNTEAFFGQGTRLTVV.

The CDR3 sequence: CASSAARGIHGYTF. The CDR3 DNA reads TGTGCCAGCAGCGCGGCCAGGGGAATACATGGCTACACCTTC. The chain joins TRBV9 to TRBJ1-2, with D possibly being TRBD1 (6 bases). From germline, CDR1 is SGDLS and CDR2 YYNGEE. V lost 3 bases and J 6 bases, leaving 15 bases between the germline ends. There are 14 residues in the CDR3.

V and J are TRBV5-8 and TRBJ2-5, with D possibly matching TRBD2 (6 bases). The V and J ends lost 4 bases and 4 bases respectively, with 11 bases between them. CDR3 size: 13 residues. Per the germline V gene, CDR1 is SGHTS and CDR2 is YDEGEE. The CDR3: CASSPYGGETQYF. Here the CDR3 DNA reads TGTGCCAGCAGCCCTTACGGGGGAGAGACCCAGTACTTC.

This rearrangement joins TRBV18 to TRBJ1-2, with TRBD1 identical over 8 bases. Germline V lookup: CDR1 KGHSH, CDR2 LQKENI. Trimming cost V 3 bases and J 6 bases; bases outside gene matches: 6. This CDR3 spans 14 amino acids. CDR3 bases: TGTGCCAGCTCACCCGCAGGGGGCAAGAATGGCTACACCTTC. As protein: CASSPAGGKNGYTF.

The genes are TRBV29-1 and TRBJ2-5; 9 nucleotides line up with TRBD2. The CDR3 covers 14 residues. Germline V gene data show CDR1 as SQVTM and CDR2 as ANQGSEA. V dropped 0 bases and J dropped 6; count of bases not matched to a gene: 5. As DNA, the CDR3 is TGCAGCGTTGAAGAGGGACTAGCTCTTCAGACCCAGTACTTC. It codes for CSVEEGLALQTQYF.

The genes are TRBV27 and TRBJ2-7; TRBD1 might be the D (5 bases). The V and J ends lost 3 bases and 7 bases respectively, with 13 bases between them. The germline CDR1 and CDR2 sequences are MNHEY and SMNVEV (reference sequence). The CDR3 extends over 13 amino acids. The CDR3 sequence is CASSFRQGGEQYF. The CDR3 coding sequence is TGTGCCAGCAGTTTTCGGCAGGGTGGGGAGCAGTACTTC.

V usage is TRBV9 and J usage is TRBJ2-5; no reliable D call. Germline values: CDR1 SGDLS, CDR2 YYNGEE. V gave up 2 bases and J gave up 1 base, with 6 bases separating them. The CDR3 totals 13 residues. CDR3 region: CASSVATQETQYF. As DNA, the CDR3 is TGTGCCAGCAGCGTGGCAACCCAAGAGACCCAGTACTTC.

The chain combines TRBV29-1 with TRBJ2-3; possible D gene TRBD2, 5 bases. This CDR3 is built from 14 residues. V was pared by 4 bases and J by 1 base, with 12 bases between. In germline, CDR1 is SQVTM, CDR2 ANQGSEA. The CDR3 nucleotides are TGCAGCGTTGGGGAAACCGGGGGCACAGATACGCAGTATTTT. This encodes CSVGETGGTDTQYF.

The chain uses TRBV28 and TRBJ2-2; perhaps TRBD1 as D (5 bases). The germline V gene encodes CDR1 MDHEN and CDR2 SYDVKM. With 3 bases removed from V and 7 bases from J, the gap between germline ends came to 15 bases. The length of the CDR3 is 15 residues. The CDR3 DNA follows: TGTGCCAGCAGTTTGGCGGCTGGGGCCGGCGGGGAGCTGTTTTTT. Its translation: CASSLAAGAGGELFF.

This clone was detected only a few times. The chain's CDR3 is CASSLVVPGTEAFF. DNA for the CDR3: TGTGCCAGCAGCTTAGTAGTGCCGGGGACTGAAGCTTTCTTT. This chain joins TRBV7-9 and TRBJ1-1, with unresolved D. The germline gives CDR1 SEHNR, CDR2 FQNEAQ (reference sequence). V lost 1 base to trimming and J lost 5 bases, with 11 bases between them. The CDR3 is 14 amino acids. Supplemented by reference TRBV7-9 and TRBJ1-1, the full variable domain reads DTGVSQNPRHKITKRGQNVTFRCDPISEHNRLYWYRQTLGQGPEFLTYFQNEAQLEKSRLLSDRFSAERPKGSFSTLEIQRTEQGDSAMYLCASSLVVPGTEAFFGQGTRLTVV.

The genes are TRBV11-1 and TRBJ2-2; TRBD1 aligns across 7 bases. Per the germline V gene, CDR1 is SGHAT and CDR2 is FQDESV (reference sequence). This CDR3 is built from 15 residues. J gave up 6 bases and V 7 bases, and 11 bases lay outside the gene matches. The CDR3 spells CASKQGYRGSGELFF. The CDR3 DNA sequence: TGTGCCAGCAAGCAGGGTTACAGGGGTTCCGGGGAGCTGTTTTTT.

This clone was counted once. The gene calls are TRBV29-1 and TRBJ2-2; TRBD1 agrees at 9 bases. The CDR3 sequence is 13 residues long. Germline V gene sequence: CDR1 SQVTM, CDR2 ANQGSEA. Unmatched junction bases numbered 1, after V lost 2 bases and J lost 6 bases. CDR3 sequence: CSVERQGAGELFF. The CDR3 DNA is TGCAGCGTTGAAAGACAGGGGGCCGGGGAGCTGTTTTTT.

This chain uses TRBV7-2 with TRBJ2-7, with TRBD2 matching over 14 bases. This CDR3 is built from 15 residues. Per germline, CDR1 SGHTA and CDR2 FQGNSA. The J segment lost 6 bases and the V segment lost 4 bases, leaving 5 bases of the junction unmatched. Written as DNA, the CDR3 is TGTGCCAGCAGCTCGGGACTAGCGGGAGTCGCCGAGCAGTACTTC. It yields the protein CASSSGLAGVAEQYF.

J is TRBJ1-2 and V is TRBV12-5; D is ambiguous. Trimming stripped 6 bases from V and 1 base from J, with 12 bases between. This CDR3 has 14 residues. Germline V gene lookup returns CDR1 LGHNT and CDR2 FRNRAP. The CDR3 coding sequence is TGTGCTAGTGGGAGAGAAATCAATAACTATGGCTACACCTTC. Amino acids: CASGREINNYGYTF.

The chain employs TRBV11-3 and TRBJ2-1, with TRBD2 as a possible D gene (6 bases). There are 13 residues in the CDR3. Germline assignment: CDR1 SGHNT and CDR2 YENEEA. The germline V and J ends were trimmed by 4 bases and 7 bases, with 11 bases remaining between them. CDR3 nucleotide sequence: TGTGCCAGCAGCTCTGGGACTCTTAATGAGCAGTTCTTC. This gives the protein CASSSGTLNEQFF.

The chain joins TRBV18 to TRBJ1-1; D ambiguous. Germline V gene sequence: CDR1 KGHSH, CDR2 LQKENI. V gave up 4 bases and J gave up 2 bases, with 11 bases separating them. The CDR3 sequence is 14 residues long. The CDR3 is CASSRNSFNTEAFF. CDR3 nucleotides: TGTGCCAGCTCACGAAACAGCTTTAACACTGAAGCTTTCTTT.

The genes are TRBV4-2 and TRBJ2-7, with D perhaps TRBD1 (6 bases). Germline V gene data show CDR1 as LGHNA and CDR2 as YNFKEQ. CDR3 length equals 16 residues. V dropped 0 bases and J dropped 2 bases, with 14 bases sitting between them. The CDR3 protein is CASSQDPDSSTYEQYF. In nucleotides, the CDR3 is TGTGCCAGCAGCCAAGATCCGGACAGTTCCACCTACGAGCAGTACTTC.

The chain combines TRBV14 with TRBJ2-2; D possibly corresponds to TRBD2 (7 bases). V lost 4 bases, J lost 4 bases, and 22 bases lay in between. CDR3 length: 18 residues. Germline CDR1 and CDR2: SGHDN and FVKESK. The CDR3 protein is CASSLTQAGHWVTGELFF. CDR3 sequence (DNA): TGTGCCAGCAGCCTCACCCAAGCGGGACACTGGGTCACCGGGGAGCTGTTTTTT.

V gene TRBV7-9 combines with J gene TRBJ2-5, with 11 bases fitting TRBD2. Germline CDR1 is SEHNR and CDR2 is FQNEAQ (reference sequence). Trimming took 4 bases from V and 5 from J; bases not matched to a gene: 3. The CDR3 consists of 14 residues. The CDR3 nucleotides are TGTGCCAGCAGCTCACTAGCGGGAGTGGAGACCCAGTACTTC. Translating it yields CASSSLAGVETQYF.

The chain uses TRBV10-3 and TRBJ2-7; 9 bases are shared with TRBD1. Germline assignment: CDR1 ENHRY and CDR2 SYGVKD. This CDR3 has 19 residues. The trim removed 2 bases at V and 0 bases at J, leaving 14 bases unmatched. Here the CDR3 reads CAISEGGTGLDHSSYEQYF. The DNA of the CDR3 is TGTGCCATCAGTGAGGGTGGGACAGGGCTCGACCATAGCTCCTACGAGCAGTACTTC.

The chain has TRBV5-6 and TRBJ1-2; a weak D match, TRBD1 (5 bases). CDR3 size: 13 residues. V was pared by 4 bases and J by 8 bases, with 15 bases between. CDR1 SGHDT and CDR2 YYEEEE come from the germline V gene. CDR3 DNA sequence: TGTGCCAGCAGCCCAGGGATTCGGGTAGGCTACACCTTC. Its protein product is CASSPGIRVGYTF.

V is TRBV30 and J is TRBJ1-6; D ambiguous. The V end was cut by 3 bases, the J end by 7 bases, with 10 bases between. CDR1 is GTSNPN and CDR2 is SVGIG in the germline V gene (reference sequence). This CDR3 region has 13 residues. The CDR3 bases are TGTGCCTGGAGGGAAGGGAGGAATTCACCCCTCCACTTT. It codes for CAWREGRNSPLHF.